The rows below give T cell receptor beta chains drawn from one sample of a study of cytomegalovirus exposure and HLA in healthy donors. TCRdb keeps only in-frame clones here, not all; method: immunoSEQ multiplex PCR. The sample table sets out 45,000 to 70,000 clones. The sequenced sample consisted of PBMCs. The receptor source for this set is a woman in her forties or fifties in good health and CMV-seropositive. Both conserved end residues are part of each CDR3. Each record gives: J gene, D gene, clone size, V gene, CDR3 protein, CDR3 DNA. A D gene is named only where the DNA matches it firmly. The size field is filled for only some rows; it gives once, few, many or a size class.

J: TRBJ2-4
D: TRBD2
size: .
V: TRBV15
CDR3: CATSRDHETSGGELAKNIQYF
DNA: TGTGCCACCAGCAGAGATCATGAGACTAGCGGGGGGGAGTTAGCCAAAAACATTCAGTACTTC

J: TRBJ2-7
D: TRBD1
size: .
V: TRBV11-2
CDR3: CASQHRQGAYEQYF
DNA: TGTGCCAGCCAACACCGGCAGGGGGCCTACGAGCAGTACTTC

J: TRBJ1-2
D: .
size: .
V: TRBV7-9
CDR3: CASSFYVRENINYGYTF
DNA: TGTGCCAGCAGCTTTTATGTACGGGAGAACATTAACTATGGCTACACCTTC

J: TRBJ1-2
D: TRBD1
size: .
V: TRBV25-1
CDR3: CASSDPVSGTGGGYGYTF
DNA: TGTGCCAGCAGTGACCCAGTTTCCGGGACAGGGGGTGGCTATGGCTACACCTTC

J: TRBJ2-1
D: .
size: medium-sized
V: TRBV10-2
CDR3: CASSSQGYNEQFF
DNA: TGCGCCAGCAGTAGCCAGGGATACAATGAGCAGTTCTTC

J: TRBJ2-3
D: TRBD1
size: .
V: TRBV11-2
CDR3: CASSSTGGPDTQYF
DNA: TGTGCCAGCAGCTCGACAGGGGGGCCAGATACGCAGTATTTT

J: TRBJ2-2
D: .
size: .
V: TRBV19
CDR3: CASSIGFGRQDSGVVTGELFF
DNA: TGTGCCAGTAGTATAGGATTCGGTCGTCAGGACAGCGGAGTAGTTACCGGGGAGCTGTTTTTT

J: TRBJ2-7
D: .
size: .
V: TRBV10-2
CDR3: CASRVDNHEQYF
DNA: TGCGCCAGCAGAGTGGACAACCACGAGCAGTACTTC

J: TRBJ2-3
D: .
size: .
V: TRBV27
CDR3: CASSSAGADTQYF
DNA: TGTGCCAGCAGTTCGGCAGGGGCAGATACGCAGTATTTT

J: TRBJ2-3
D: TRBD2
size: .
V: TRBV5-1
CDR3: CASRTTSGSQNTDTQYF
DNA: TGCGCCAGCAGAACGACAAGCGGGAGCCAGAACACAGATACGCAGTATTTT